This T cell receptor beta chain was profiled in a study of molecular identifiers for immune sequencing clone quantification. Findings of the study overall: Clones carrying above 20 RNA copies accounted for over 97% of effector molecules, under 1% in naive cells.

This clonotype has a count of ten or more. Its antigen remains unidentified. V shed 0 bases, J shed 4 bases, and the junction held 5 bases outside the gene matches. The CDR3 consists of 15 residues. Germline CDR1 is MGHRA and CDR2 is YSYEKL. TCRdb re-analysed the PCR reads in MiXCR, keeping a single row per CDR3 protein. Of 75,000 to 100,000 distinct CDR3 sequences in the sample, about 20% are singletons; the top ten hold 0.85%. In the sort, naive CD8 T cells were defined as CD8+CD4-CCR7+CD45RA+. What was sequenced was naive CD8+ T cells from blood, with Jurkat cell RNA spiked in. The sample's subset: FACS-sorted CD8+CD4-CCR7+CD45RA+ naive T cells. The rearrangement uses TRBV4-1 and TRBJ1-2; TRBD1 matches 7 bases. This receptor was identified in a human donor in good health. Some libraries in this study had Jurkat cell RNA spiked in. The CDR3 DNA reads TGCGCCAGCAGCCAAGATCCCCAGGGGGGCTATGGCTACACCTTC. Residues: CASSQDPQGGYGYTF.